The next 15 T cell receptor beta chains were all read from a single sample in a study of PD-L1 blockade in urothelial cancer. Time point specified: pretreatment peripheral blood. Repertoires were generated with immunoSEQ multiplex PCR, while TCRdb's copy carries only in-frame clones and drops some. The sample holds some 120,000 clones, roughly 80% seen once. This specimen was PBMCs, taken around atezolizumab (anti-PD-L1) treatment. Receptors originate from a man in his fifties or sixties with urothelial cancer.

Written as DNA, the CDR3 is TGTGCCAGCAGCTTATCCAGGGACAATGAGCAGTTCTTC. This gives the protein CASSLSRDNEQFF. The chain recombines TRBV7-8 with TRBJ2-1, with D possibly being TRBD1 (5 bases). The CDR3 runs to 13 residues. Trimming left V 2 bases short and J 5 bases short, with 7 bases between. Per the germline V gene, CDR1 is SGHVS and CDR2 is FQNEAQ.

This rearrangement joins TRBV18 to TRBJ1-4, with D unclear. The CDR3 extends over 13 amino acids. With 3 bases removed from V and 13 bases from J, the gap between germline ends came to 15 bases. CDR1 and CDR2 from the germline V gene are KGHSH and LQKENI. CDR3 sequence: CASSPVAEDPLFF. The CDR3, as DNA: TGTGCCAGCTCACCTGTGGCGGAGGATCCACTGTTTTTT.

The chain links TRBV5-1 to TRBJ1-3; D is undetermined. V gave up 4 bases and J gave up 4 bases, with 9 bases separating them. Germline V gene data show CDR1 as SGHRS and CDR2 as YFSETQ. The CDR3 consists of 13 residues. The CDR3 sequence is CASSPLQGNTIYF. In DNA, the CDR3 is TGCGCCAGCAGCCCCTTACAGGGAAACACCATATATTTT.

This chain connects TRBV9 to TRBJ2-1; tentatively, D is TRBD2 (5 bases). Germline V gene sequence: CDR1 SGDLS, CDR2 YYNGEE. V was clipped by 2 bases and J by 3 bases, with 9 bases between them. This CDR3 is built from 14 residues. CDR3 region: CASSVEAVYNEQFF. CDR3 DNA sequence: TGTGCCAGCAGCGTGGAGGCAGTCTACAATGAGCAGTTCTTC.

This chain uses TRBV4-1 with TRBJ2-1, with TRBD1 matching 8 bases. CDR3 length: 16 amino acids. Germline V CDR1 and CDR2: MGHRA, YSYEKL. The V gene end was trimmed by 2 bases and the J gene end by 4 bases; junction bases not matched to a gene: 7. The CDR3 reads CASSQNPGQAYNEQFF. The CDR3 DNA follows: TGCGCCAGCAGCCAAAACCCGGGACAGGCGTACAATGAGCAGTTCTTC.

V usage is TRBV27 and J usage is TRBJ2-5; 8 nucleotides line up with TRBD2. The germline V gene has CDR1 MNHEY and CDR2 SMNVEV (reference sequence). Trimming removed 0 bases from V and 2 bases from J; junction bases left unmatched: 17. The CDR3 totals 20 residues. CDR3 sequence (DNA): TGTGCCAGCAGTTTATCGAGGTCGGTAGGGGGACTAGTGAGTCAAGAGACCCAGTACTTC. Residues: CASSLSRSVGGLVSQETQYF.

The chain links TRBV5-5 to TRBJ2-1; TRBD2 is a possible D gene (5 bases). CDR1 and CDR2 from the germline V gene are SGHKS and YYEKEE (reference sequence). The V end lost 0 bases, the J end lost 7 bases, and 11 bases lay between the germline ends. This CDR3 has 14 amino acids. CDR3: CASSLESGHNEQFF. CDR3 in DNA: TGTGCCAGCAGCTTGGAAAGCGGCCATAATGAGCAGTTCTTC.

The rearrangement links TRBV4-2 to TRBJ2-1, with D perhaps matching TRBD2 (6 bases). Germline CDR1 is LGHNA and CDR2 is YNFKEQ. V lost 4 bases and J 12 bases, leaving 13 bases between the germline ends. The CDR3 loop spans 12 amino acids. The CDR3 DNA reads TGTGCCAGCAGCCTCCTCGGGGGTGGGCAGTTCTTC. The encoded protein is CASSLLGGGQFF.

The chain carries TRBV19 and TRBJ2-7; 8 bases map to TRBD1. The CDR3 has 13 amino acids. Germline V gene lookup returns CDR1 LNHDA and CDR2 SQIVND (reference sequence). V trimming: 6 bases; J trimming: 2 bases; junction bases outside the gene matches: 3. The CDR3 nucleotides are TGTGCCAGTAGAGGACAGGGCGCCTACGAGCAGTACTTC. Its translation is CASRGQGAYEQYF.

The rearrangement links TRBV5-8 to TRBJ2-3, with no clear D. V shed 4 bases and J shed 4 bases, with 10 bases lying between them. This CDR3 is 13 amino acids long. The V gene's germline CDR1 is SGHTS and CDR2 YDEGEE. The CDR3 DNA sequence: TGTGCCAGCAGCCGTTATGGCCCAGATACGCAGTATTTT. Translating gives CASSRYGPDTQYF.

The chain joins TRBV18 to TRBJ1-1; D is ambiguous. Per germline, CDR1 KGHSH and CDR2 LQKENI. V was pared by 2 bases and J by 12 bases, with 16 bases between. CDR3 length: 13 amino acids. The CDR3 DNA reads TGTGCCAGCTCACCATCCCCTCCCGAAGCCCCTTTCTTT. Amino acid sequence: CASSPSPPEAPFF.

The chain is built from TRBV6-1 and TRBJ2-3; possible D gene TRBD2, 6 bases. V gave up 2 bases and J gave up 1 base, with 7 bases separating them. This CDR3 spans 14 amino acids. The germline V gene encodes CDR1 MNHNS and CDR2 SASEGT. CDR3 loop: CASSEQRGTDTQYF. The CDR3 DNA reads TGTGCCAGCAGTGAACAGCGGGGCACAGATACGCAGTATTTT.

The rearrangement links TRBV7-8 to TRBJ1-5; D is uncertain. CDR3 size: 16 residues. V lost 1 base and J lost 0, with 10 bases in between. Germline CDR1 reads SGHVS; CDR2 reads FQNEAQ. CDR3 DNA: TGTGCCAGCAGCTTAGAAGTCAGTTATAGCAATCAGCCCCAGCATTTT. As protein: CASSLEVSYSNQPQHF.

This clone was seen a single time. CDR3 sequence (DNA): TGTGCCAGCAGTCCCACTAGCGGGAGGCATGAGACCCAGTACTTC. Protein product: CASSPTSGRHETQYF. This chain links TRBV6-5 with TRBJ2-5; 12 nucleotides line up with TRBD2. The CDR3 contains 15 residues. Germline CDR1 MNHEY, CDR2 SVGAGI. The V gene end was trimmed by 5 bases and the J gene end by 5 bases; junction bases not matched to a gene: 6.

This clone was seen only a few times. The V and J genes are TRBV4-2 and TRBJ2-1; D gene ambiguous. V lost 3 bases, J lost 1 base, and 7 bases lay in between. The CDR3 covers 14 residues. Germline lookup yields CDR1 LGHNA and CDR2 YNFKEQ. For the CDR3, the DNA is TGTGCCAGCAGCCATCAGGTTTCCTACAATGAGCAGTTCTTC. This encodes CASSHQVSYNEQFF.